These 25 T cell receptor beta chains came from one sample sequenced in a study of blood T cell repertoires in COVID-19. TCRdb keeps only in-frame clones here, not all; method: immunoSEQ multiplex PCR. Altogether roughly 48,000 clones are present, 93% being singletons, with the ten largest covering over 0.95%. Sequenced sample: peripheral blood. Source of these receptors: a man in his 60s with COVID-19, enrolled during active disease.

The gene calls are TRBV14 and TRBJ2-2; maybe TRBD1 (6 bases). The V gene lost 4 bases and the J gene lost 9 bases, with 18 bases spanning the gap. Germline values: CDR1 SGHDN, CDR2 FVKESK. The CDR3 contains 15 residues. The CDR3 nucleotides are TGTGCCAGCAGCCGCAACAACAACAGGGTCAGGGAGCTGTTTTTT. It is translated as CASSRNNNRVRELFF.

The rearrangement links TRBV28 to TRBJ2-7; TRBD1 matches 10 bases. The germline gives CDR1 MDHEN, CDR2 SYDVKM. Trimming took 6 bases from V and 2 from J; bases not matched to a gene: 7. This CDR3 spans 15 amino acids. CDR3 sequence (DNA): TGTGCCAGCAGCCGTCCCGGGACAGGGGCCTACGAGCAGTACTTC. Its protein is CASSRPGTGAYEQYF.

This clone has just a few counts. The chain carries TRBV6-5 and TRBJ1-1, with 9 bases identical to TRBD1. Germline values: CDR1 MNHEY, CDR2 SVGAGI. This CDR3 has 15 residues. The ends lost 6 bases at V and 1 base at J; junction bases unmatched: 6. The CDR3 loop reads CASSRPGQGNTEAFF. The CDR3 region has the DNA TGTGCCAGCAGCCGCCCGGGACAGGGGAACACTGAAGCTTTCTTT.

This chain connects TRBV5-1 to TRBJ2-2; TRBD1 matches at 7 bases. Germline CDR1 reads SGHRS; CDR2 reads YFSETQ. CDR3 size: 15 residues. The ends lost 2 bases at V and 1 base at J; junction bases unmatched: 2. The CDR3 sequence is CASSFRTGNTGELFF. Written as DNA, the CDR3 is TGCGCCAGCAGCTTCCGGACAGGGAACACCGGGGAGCTGTTTTTT.

The V gene is TRBV28, the J gene TRBJ1-2; 11 bases map to TRBD1. This CDR3 is built from 16 residues. In germline, CDR1 is MDHEN, CDR2 SYDVKM. V lost 5 bases and J lost 8; bases outside the gene matches: 13. The CDR3 is CASSIQDRGHVGGYTF. CDR3 sequence (DNA): TGTGCCAGCAGTATTCAGGACAGGGGGCATGTCGGGGGCTACACCTTC.

This sequence joins TRBV6-5 and TRBJ1-2; D uncertain. V dropped 6 bases and J dropped 2 bases, with 13 bases sitting between them. The CDR3 sequence is 14 residues long. Per germline, CDR1 MNHEY and CDR2 SVGAGI. This chain's CDR3 is CASRLRTANYGYTF. The CDR3 DNA is TGTGCCAGCAGATTACGGACTGCGAACTATGGCTACACCTTC.

The chain links TRBV7-6 to TRBJ1-6; the match to TRBD1 covers 8 bases. Germline assignment: CDR1 SGHVS and CDR2 FNYEAQ. After removal of 5 bases from V and 7 bases from J, the junction contained 10 bases not matched to a gene. The CDR3 extends over 16 amino acids. The CDR3 sequence: CASSRGGHRGNSPLHF. Here the CDR3 DNA reads TGTGCCAGCAGCCGAGGGGGCCACAGGGGGAATTCACCCCTCCACTTT.

V and J are TRBV5-1 and TRBJ2-3, with 11 bases lining up with TRBD2. V was clipped by 0 bases and J by 2 bases; unmatched bases: 11. Germline CDR1 SGHRS, CDR2 YFSETQ. The CDR3 is made up of 19 amino acids. CDR3 protein: CASSLGLAGGRRTTDTQYF. CDR3 nucleotides: TGCGCCAGCAGCTTGGGGCTAGCGGGGGGCCGCCGGACCACAGATACGCAGTATTTT.

V is TRBV3-1 (or the pseudogene TRBV3-2) and J is TRBJ1-1; no reliable D call. The V end was cut by 1 base, the J end by 2 bases, with 11 bases between. The germline gives CDR1 LGHDT, CDR2 YNNKEL (reference sequence). The CDR3 covers 15 residues. In nucleotides, the CDR3 is TGTGCCAGCAGCCAAGTTAGTATATCAAACACTGAAGCTTTCTTT. It is translated as CASSQVSISNTEAFF.

The rearrangement links TRBV4-1 to TRBJ1-5; weak D call: TRBD1 (6 bases). The CDR3 covers 16 residues. The germline V and J ends were trimmed by 3 bases and 3 bases, with 15 bases remaining between them. The germline V gene encodes CDR1 MGHRA and CDR2 YSYEKL. CDR3 nucleotide sequence: TGCGCCAGCAGCCAGGTCTTACAGGGATACAATCAGCCCCAGCATTTT. As protein: CASSQVLQGYNQPQHF.

The rearrangement uses TRBV6-8 and TRBJ1-2; no reliable D call. Trimming stripped 0 bases from V and 9 bases from J, with 8 bases between. The CDR3 loop spans 12 amino acids. The V gene's germline CDR1 is MNHGY and CDR2 SAAAGT. CDR3 sequence: CASSYSAGCYTF. CDR3 bases: TGTGCCAGCAGTTACTCGGCTGGTTGCTACACCTTC.

The rearrangement joins TRBV19 to TRBJ2-1, with D unclear. The CDR3 has 14 residues. Trimming shortened V by 3 bases and J by 0 bases, and 6 bases separated the two germline ends. CDR1 is LNHDA, CDR2 SQIVND, per germline (reference sequence). CDR3 residues: CASSILSSYNEQFF. CDR3 nucleotides: TGTGCCAGTAGTATCTTGAGCTCCTACAATGAGCAGTTCTTC.

The rearrangement uses TRBV18 and TRBJ1-3, with TRBD1 matching 7 bases. Germline CDR1 KGHSH, CDR2 LQKENI. After removal of 4 bases from V and 0 bases from J, the junction contained 6 bases not matched to a gene. The CDR3 covers 16 residues. The CDR3: CASSQGQASSGNTIYF. The DNA of the CDR3 is TGTGCCAGCTCACAAGGACAGGCCAGCTCTGGAAACACCATATATTTT.

This clone came up once. The V and J genes are TRBV4-1 and TRBJ1-3; D not resolved. The CDR3 has 16 residues. V lost 0 bases and J 0 bases, leaving 9 bases between the germline ends. Germline values: CDR1 MGHRA, CDR2 YSYEKL. The CDR3 loop is CASSQDRPNSGNTIYF. The CDR3 region has the DNA TGCGCCAGCAGCCAAGATCGTCCTAACTCTGGAAACACCATATATTTT.

The chain has TRBV4-3 and TRBJ2-7; D not resolved. The CDR3 has 13 residues. In germline, CDR1 is LGHNA, CDR2 YSLEER. The V end was cut by 4 bases, the J end by 3 bases, with 10 bases between. CDR3 loop: CASSLGRGYEQYF. CDR3 DNA sequence: TGCGCCAGCAGCCTCGGAAGAGGCTACGAGCAGTACTTC.

CDR3 in amino acids: CASSKGDGYTF. CDR3 in DNA: TGTGCCAGCTCAAAGGGGGATGGCTACACCTTC. The chain is built from TRBV18 and TRBJ1-2; maybe TRBD1 (6 bases). Germline V lookup: CDR1 KGHSH, CDR2 LQKENI. The V and J ends lost 5 bases and 6 bases respectively, with 7 bases between them. The CDR3 spans 11 residues.

The chain has TRBV5-5 and TRBJ2-1, with 8 bases matching TRBD1. CDR1 SGHKS and CDR2 YYEKEE come from the germline V gene (reference sequence). The CDR3 loop spans 15 amino acids. V lost 3 bases to trimming and J lost 2 bases; unmatched junction nucleotides: 4. As DNA, the CDR3 is TGTGCCAGCAGCTCCGGGACAGGTCCCTACAATGAGCAGTTCTTC. This gives the protein CASSSGTGPYNEQFF.

This clone was seen only a few times. The chain links TRBV7-8 to TRBJ2-4, with D tentatively TRBD2 (7 bases). V dropped 2 bases and J dropped 1 base, with 18 bases sitting between them. The length of the CDR3 is 18 residues. Germline assignment: CDR1 SGHVS and CDR2 FQNEAQ. In DNA form, the CDR3 reads TGTGCCAGCAGCTTAAATTATCGGGGGGCCGGGGCCAAAAACATTCAGTACTTC. It encodes CASSLNYRGAGAKNIQYF.

The rearrangement links TRBV27 to TRBJ2-1; 12 bases agree with TRBD2. V lost 6 bases to trimming and J lost 8 bases; unmatched junction nucleotides: 11. CDR3 length: 16 residues. CDR1 and CDR2 (germline): MNHEY, SMNVEV (reference sequence). In nucleotides, the CDR3 is TGTGCCAGCAGCTCTGGAGGACTAGCGGGACTCCATGAGCAGTTCTTC. The encoded protein is CASSSGGLAGLHEQFF.

The chain couples TRBV7-6 to TRBJ1-3; no definite D call. V gave up 1 base and J gave up 0 bases, with 10 bases separating them. The CDR3 has 16 residues. Germline assignment: CDR1 SGHVS and CDR2 FNYEAQ. The CDR3 coding sequence is TGTGCCAGCAGCTTAGGCGCATACCTCTCTGGAAACACCATATATTTT. Translated, it gives CASSLGAYLSGNTIYF.

V usage is TRBV5-6 and J usage is TRBJ1-1; D is ambiguous. CDR1 and CDR2 (germline): SGHDT, YYEEEE. The CDR3 is made up of 14 amino acids. The V and J ends lost 2 bases and 4 bases respectively, with 12 bases between them. CDR3 in amino acids: CASSFWALSTEAFF. As DNA, the CDR3 is TGTGCCAGCAGCTTTTGGGCCCTGAGCACTGAAGCTTTCTTT.

This clone was found once. The CDR3 region has the DNA TGTGCCAGCAGTTACTCGAATCGCAGGGTAGGCGCTGAAGCTTTCTTT. It specifies CASSYSNRRVGAEAFF. The chain uses TRBV6-5 and TRBJ1-1; possibly TRBD1 for D (5 bases). Germline values: CDR1 MNHEY, CDR2 SVGAGI. The V end lost 0 bases, the J end lost 6 bases, and 17 bases lay between the germline ends. The CDR3 totals 16 residues.

This clone was picked up one time. The gene calls are TRBV15 and TRBJ2-1; 11 bases map to TRBD2. The germline CDR1 and CDR2 sequences are LNHNV and YYDKDF (reference sequence). V was pared by 4 bases and J by 7 bases, with 12 bases of the junction left unmatched. The CDR3 totals 17 residues. The CDR3 region has the DNA TGTGCCACCAGCACTTGGACTAGCGGGTCGCGACGTAATGAGCAGTTCTTC. Translated, it gives CATSTWTSGSRRNEQFF.

The V and J genes are TRBV20-1 and TRBJ2-7; 11 bases agree with TRBD2. The CDR3 contains 15 residues. The germline CDR1 and CDR2 sequences are DFQATT and SNEGSKA (reference sequence). The V segment lost 3 bases and the J segment 5 bases; nucleotides outside the gene matches: 9. The CDR3 nucleotides are TGCAGTGCTAGTTCTCCTAGCGGGAGGTCCAACGAGCAGTACTTC. Amino acids: CSASSPSGRSNEQYF.

This chain connects TRBV4-1 to TRBJ1-3; 10 bases align to TRBD1. After removal of 2 bases from V and 0 bases from J, the junction contained 10 bases not matched to a gene. CDR3 length equals 19 residues. Germline V gene data show CDR1 as MGHRA and CDR2 as YSYEKL. The CDR3 loop reads CASSQLPPGQGFSGNTIYF. The DNA of the CDR3 is TGCGCCAGCAGCCAACTTCCCCCGGGACAGGGGTTCTCTGGAAACACCATATATTTT.